This entry lists 15 T cell receptor beta chains sequenced from one sample in a study of shared clonotypes between healthy human individuals. Here immunoSEQ multiplex PCR was the method, and the copy in TCRdb shows in-frame clones only, minus some. The repertoire holds under 850,000 clones, with 80% to 95% as singletons. Naive CD8 cells, CD45RO-negative and positively selected for CCR7, excluded terminally differentiated effector memory CD45RA+ cells. The sequencing input was naive CD8+ T cells sorted from blood. These receptors were collected from a young man in good health.

This clone was observed a handful of times. The chain links TRBV2 to TRBJ1-2, with 8 bases aligning to TRBD1. Germline CDR1 is SNHLY and CDR2 is FYNNEI. V lost 8 bases and J lost 4; bases outside the gene matches: 3. The CDR3 is made up of 12 amino acids. The CDR3 loop is CASLGQVYGYTF. Written as DNA, the CDR3 is TGTGCCAGCCTGGGACAGGTCTATGGCTACACCTTC.

This chain joins TRBV29-1 and TRBJ2-1; D tentatively reads TRBD1 or TRBD2 (9 bases each). V lost 4 bases and J 3 bases, leaving 19 bases between the germline ends. Germline assignment: CDR1 SQVTM and CDR2 ANQGSEA. This CDR3 contains 16 residues. The CDR3 spells CSVGWRGGQGYNEQFF. CDR3 sequence (DNA): TGCAGCGTTGGATGGCGGGGGGGACAGGGCTACAATGAGCAGTTCTTC.

This clone was counted once. The genes are TRBV5-6 and TRBJ1-5; unclear D gene. This CDR3 spans 12 amino acids. Trimming left V 2 bases short and J 6 bases short, with 6 bases between. Germline-derived CDR1 and CDR2 are SGHDT and YYEEEE. The CDR3 DNA reads as TGTGCCAGCAGCTTTTGGGGTCAGCCCCAGCATTTT. As protein: CASSFWGQPQHF.

This clone was counted a single time. Just one base apart from a much larger clone, this may be a read error. The rearrangement links TRBV11-2 to TRBJ2-3; no clear D gene. Germline CDR1 reads SGHAT; CDR2 reads FQNNGV. The V and J ends lost 1 base and 5 bases respectively, with 4 bases between them. The CDR3 contains 12 residues. The CDR3 spells CASSLAGDTQYF. CDR3 bases: TGTGCCAGCAGCTTAGCGGGAGATACGCAGTATTTT.

J is TRBJ1-2 and V is TRBV5-8, with a weak D call TRBD1 (5 bases). Per the germline V gene, CDR1 is SGHTS and CDR2 is YDEGEE. With 2 bases removed from V and 1 base from J, the gap between germline ends came to 18 bases. The CDR3 runs 17 residues. CDR3 DNA: TGTGCCAGCAGCTTCAGAGACAGTCACCACCTTAACTATGGCTACACCTTC. Translation: CASSFRDSHHLNYGYTF.

This rearrangement joins TRBV7-9 to TRBJ1-2; 7 bases are shared with TRBD1. Germline V gene sequence: CDR1 SEHNR, CDR2 FQNEAQ (reference sequence). Germline trimming cut 1 base from V and 4 bases from J; bases unmatched to any gene: 3. The CDR3 is 14 residues long. The DNA of the CDR3 is TGTGCCAGCAGCTTAGAAGCAGGGGGCTATGGCTACACCTTC. This encodes CASSLEAGGYGYTF.

The chain couples TRBV13 to TRBJ2-6; 13 nucleotides agree with TRBD2. V shed 4 bases, J shed 2 bases, and the junction held 5 bases outside the gene matches. The CDR3 sequence is 18 residues long. Germline CDR1 reads PRHDT; CDR2 reads FYEKMQ (reference sequence). This chain's CDR3 is CASSSGLAGVTGANVLTF. CDR3 in DNA: TGTGCCAGCAGCTCCGGACTAGCGGGAGTTACTGGGGCCAACGTCCTGACTTTC.

This rearrangement joins TRBV28 to TRBJ1-4; 8 nucleotides match TRBD1. The CDR3 is made up of 14 amino acids. The germline gives CDR1 MDHEN, CDR2 SYDVKM. V was clipped by 6 bases and J by 8 bases; unmatched bases: 8. CDR3 nucleotides: TGTGCCAGCAGCTATGGACAGGGATGGGAAAAACTGTTTTTT. This sequence encodes CASSYGQGWEKLFF.

The chain is built from TRBV5-1 and TRBJ2-1; TRBD1 might be the D (6 bases). V was trimmed by 4 bases and J by 3 bases, leaving 14 bases between them. This CDR3 spans 15 amino acids. Germline-derived CDR1 and CDR2 are SGHRS and YFSETQ. CDR3 DNA sequence: TGCGCCAGCAGCCCAGGGGAAGCTCTCTACAATGAGCAGTTCTTC. It is translated as CASSPGEALYNEQFF.

The chain links TRBV25-1 to TRBJ2-7; tentative D call: TRBD2 (6 bases). The V end lost 2 bases, the J end lost 5 bases, and 13 bases lay between the germline ends. Per germline, CDR1 MGHDK and CDR2 SYGVNS. The CDR3 has 14 amino acids. The CDR3 here is CASSEAGFFNEQYF. The CDR3 DNA reads as TGTGCCAGCAGTGAAGCGGGGTTTTTCAACGAGCAGTACTTC.

This clone was found once. The CDR3 loop is CASGLVRQGKETQYF. In nucleotides, the CDR3 is TGTGCTAGTGGTTTGGTCAGACAGGGGAAAGAGACCCAGTACTTC. The V gene is TRBV12-5, the J gene TRBJ2-5, with 8 bases identical to TRBD1. Germline values: CDR1 LGHNT, CDR2 FRNRAP. The CDR3 runs 15 residues. After removal of 0 bases from V and 3 bases from J, the junction contained 3 bases not matched to a gene.

With regard to this clone: This sample also contains other DNA sequences that code for the same CDR3. J is TRBJ2-1 and V is TRBV27; no clear D. Trimming left V 0 bases short and J 5 bases short, with 8 bases between. The CDR3 sequence is 14 residues long. CDR1 MNHEY and CDR2 SMNVEV come from the germline V gene (reference sequence). CDR3 in DNA: TGTGCCAGCAGTTTATCGAGACTTAACAATGAGCAGTTCTTC. As protein: CASSLSRLNNEQFF.

This clone was observed a single time. J is TRBJ2-7 and V is TRBV11-2; the match to TRBD1 covers 8 bases. V lost 0 bases and J lost 5; bases outside the gene matches: 3. This CDR3 has 14 amino acids. Germline V gene data show CDR1 as SGHAT and CDR2 as FQNNGV. The CDR3 sequence: CASSLDRGLNEQYF. The DNA for the CDR3 is TGTGCCAGCAGCTTAGACAGGGGGCTGAACGAGCAGTACTTC.

The chain combines TRBV4-1 with TRBJ2-7; 7 bases are a match to TRBD2. Germline trimming cut 3 bases from V and 3 bases from J; bases unmatched to any gene: 8. CDR3 length: 15 amino acids. Germline loops: CDR1 MGHRA, CDR2 YSYEKL. Here the CDR3 reads CASSQDGASGYEQYF. The DNA of the CDR3 is TGCGCCAGCAGCCAGGATGGGGCTAGCGGCTACGAGCAGTACTTC.

The chain has TRBV27 and TRBJ2-7; 7 nucleotides line up with TRBD2. With V trimmed by 0 bases and J by 3 bases, 11 bases remained unmatched. Germline CDR1 is MNHEY and CDR2 is SMNVEV (reference sequence). This CDR3 has 17 amino acids. The CDR3 reads CASSLSTSAERGYEQYF. The CDR3 DNA sequence: TGTGCCAGCAGTTTATCAACTAGCGCCGAGAGGGGCTACGAGCAGTACTTC.